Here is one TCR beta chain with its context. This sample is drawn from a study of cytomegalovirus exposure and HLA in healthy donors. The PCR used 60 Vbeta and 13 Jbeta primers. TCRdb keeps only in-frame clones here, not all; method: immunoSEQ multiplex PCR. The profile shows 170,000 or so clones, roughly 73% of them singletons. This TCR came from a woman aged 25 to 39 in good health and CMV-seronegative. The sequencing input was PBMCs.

The CDR3 reads CASSATSGGSTDTQYF. In DNA, the CDR3 is TGTGCCAGCTCAGCGACTAGCGGGGGGAGCACAGATACGCAGTATTTT. The rearrangement uses TRBV18 and TRBJ2-3, with TRBD2 identical over 13 bases. The J segment lost 0 bases and the V segment lost 5 bases, leaving 2 bases of the junction unmatched. This CDR3 is 16 amino acids long. Germline loops: CDR1 KGHSH, CDR2 LQKENI.